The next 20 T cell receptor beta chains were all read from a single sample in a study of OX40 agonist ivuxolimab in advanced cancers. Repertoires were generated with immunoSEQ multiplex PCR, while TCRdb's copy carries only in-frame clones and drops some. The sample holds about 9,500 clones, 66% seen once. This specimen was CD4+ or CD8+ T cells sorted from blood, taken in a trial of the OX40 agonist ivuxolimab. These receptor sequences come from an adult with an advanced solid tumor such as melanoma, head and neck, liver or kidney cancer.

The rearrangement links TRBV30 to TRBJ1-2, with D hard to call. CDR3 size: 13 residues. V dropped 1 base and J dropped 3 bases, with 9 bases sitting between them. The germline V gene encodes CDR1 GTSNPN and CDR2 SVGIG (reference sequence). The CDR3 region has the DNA TGTGCCTGGAGTGGAGGGCCGTACTATGGCTACACCTTC. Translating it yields CAWSGGPYYGYTF.

CDR3 coding DNA: TGTGCCAGCAGTGCCCCCGGGACGCGATTATACGAGCAGTACTTC. Translation: CASSAPGTRLYEQYF. The chain has TRBV28 and TRBJ2-7, with D tentatively TRBD1 or TRBD2 (5 bases each). The CDR3 covers 15 residues. V was cut by 5 bases and J by 4 bases, with 18 bases left in between. In germline, CDR1 is MDHEN, CDR2 SYDVKM.

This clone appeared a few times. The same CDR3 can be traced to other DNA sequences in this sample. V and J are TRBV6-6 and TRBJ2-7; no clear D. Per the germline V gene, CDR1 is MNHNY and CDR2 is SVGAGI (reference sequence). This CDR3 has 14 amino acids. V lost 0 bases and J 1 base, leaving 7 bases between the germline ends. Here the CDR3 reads CASSYSILSYEQYF. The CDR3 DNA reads TGTGCCAGCAGTTACTCGATTCTATCCTACGAGCAGTACTTC.

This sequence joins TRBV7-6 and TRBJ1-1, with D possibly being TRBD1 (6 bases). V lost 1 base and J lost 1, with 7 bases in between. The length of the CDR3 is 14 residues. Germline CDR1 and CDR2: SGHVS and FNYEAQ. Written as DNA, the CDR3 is TGTGCCAGCAGCTTAGGGGGGCCGAACACTGAAGCTTTCTTT. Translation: CASSLGGPNTEAFF.

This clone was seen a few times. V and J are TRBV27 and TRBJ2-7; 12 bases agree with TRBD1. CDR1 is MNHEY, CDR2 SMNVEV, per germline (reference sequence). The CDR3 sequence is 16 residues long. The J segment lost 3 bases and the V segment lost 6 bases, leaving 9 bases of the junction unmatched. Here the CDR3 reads CASSAGQGAAHYEQYF. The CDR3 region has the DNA TGTGCCAGCAGCGCGGGACAGGGGGCTGCGCACTACGAGCAGTACTTC.

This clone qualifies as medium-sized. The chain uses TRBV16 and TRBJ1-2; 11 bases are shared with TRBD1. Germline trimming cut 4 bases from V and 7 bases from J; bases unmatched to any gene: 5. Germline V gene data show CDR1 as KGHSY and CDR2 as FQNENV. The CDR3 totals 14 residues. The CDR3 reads CASSLGQGAFGYTF. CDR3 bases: TGTGCCAGCAGCCTCGGACAGGGGGCTTTTGGCTACACCTTC.

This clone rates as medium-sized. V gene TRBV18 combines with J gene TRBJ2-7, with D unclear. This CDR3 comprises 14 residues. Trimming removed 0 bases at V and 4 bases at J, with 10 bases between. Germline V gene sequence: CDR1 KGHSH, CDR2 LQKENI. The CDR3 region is CASSPPDQPYEQYF. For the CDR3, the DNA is TGTGCCAGCTCACCACCTGACCAGCCTTACGAGCAGTACTTC.

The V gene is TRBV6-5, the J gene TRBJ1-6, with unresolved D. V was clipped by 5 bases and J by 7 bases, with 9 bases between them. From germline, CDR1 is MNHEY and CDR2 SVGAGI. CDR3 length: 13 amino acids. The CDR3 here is CASSLSKNSPLHF. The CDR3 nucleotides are TGTGCCAGCAGTCTTTCGAAGAATTCACCCCTCCACTTT.

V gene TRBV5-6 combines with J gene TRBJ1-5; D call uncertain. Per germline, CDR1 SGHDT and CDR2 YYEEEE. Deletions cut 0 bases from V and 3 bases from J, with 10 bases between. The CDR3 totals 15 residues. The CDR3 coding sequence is TGTGCCAGCAGCTTGGTGGGAGGGTACAATCAGCCCCAGCATTTT. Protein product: CASSLVGGYNQPQHF.

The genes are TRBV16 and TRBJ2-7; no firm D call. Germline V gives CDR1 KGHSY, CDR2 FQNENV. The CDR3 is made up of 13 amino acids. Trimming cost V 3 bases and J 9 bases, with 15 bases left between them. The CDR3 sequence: CASSHTSSSGQYF. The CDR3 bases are TGTGCCAGCAGCCATACGTCCAGTTCGGGGCAGTACTTC. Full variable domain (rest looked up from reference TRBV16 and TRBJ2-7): GEEVAQTPKHLVRGEGQKAKLYCAPIKGHSYVFWYQQVLKNEFKFLISFQNENVFDETGMPKERFSAKCLPNSPCSLEIQATKLEDSAVYFCASSHTSSSGQYFGPGTRLTVT.

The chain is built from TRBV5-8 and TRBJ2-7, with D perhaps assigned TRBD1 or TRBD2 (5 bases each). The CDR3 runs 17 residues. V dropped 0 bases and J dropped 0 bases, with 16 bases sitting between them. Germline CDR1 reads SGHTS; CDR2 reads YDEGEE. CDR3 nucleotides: TGTGCCAGCAGCTTGGAGGGGCGGGTTAACCTCTCCTACGAGCAGTACTTC. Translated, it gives CASSLEGRVNLSYEQYF.

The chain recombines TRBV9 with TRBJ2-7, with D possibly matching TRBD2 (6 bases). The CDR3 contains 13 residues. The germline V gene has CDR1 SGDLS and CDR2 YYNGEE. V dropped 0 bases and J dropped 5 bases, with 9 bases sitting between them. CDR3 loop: CASSVAWGDEQYF. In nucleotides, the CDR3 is TGTGCCAGCAGCGTAGCTTGGGGGGACGAGCAGTACTTC.

Here the CDR3 DNA reads TGTGCCAGCAGCCTAGGGAGGACCGGGGAGCTGTTTTTT. Translation: CASSLGRTGELFF. The chain couples TRBV25-1 to TRBJ2-2; maybe TRBD2 (6 bases). V gave up 6 bases and J gave up 5 bases, with 10 bases separating them. The CDR3 has 13 amino acids. CDR1 and CDR2 from the germline V gene are MGHDK and SYGVNS.

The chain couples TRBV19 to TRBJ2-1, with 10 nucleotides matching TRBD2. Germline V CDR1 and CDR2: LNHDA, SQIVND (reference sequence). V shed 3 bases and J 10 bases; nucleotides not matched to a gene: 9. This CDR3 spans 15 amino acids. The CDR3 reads CASSISASGGGEQFF. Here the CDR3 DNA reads TGTGCCAGTAGTATTTCGGCTAGCGGGGGCGGAGAGCAGTTCTTC. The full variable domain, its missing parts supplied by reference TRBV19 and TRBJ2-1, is DGGITQSPKYLFRKEGQNVTLSCEQNLNHDAMYWYRQDPGQGLRLIYYSQIVNDFQKGDIAEGYSVSREKKESFPLTVTSAQKNPTAFYLCASSISASGGGEQFFGPGTRLTVL.

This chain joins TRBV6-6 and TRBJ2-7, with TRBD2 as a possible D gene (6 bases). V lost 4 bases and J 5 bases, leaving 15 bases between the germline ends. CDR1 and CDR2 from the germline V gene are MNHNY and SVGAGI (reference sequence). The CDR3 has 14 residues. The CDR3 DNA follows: TGTGCCAGCAGTTTTGGCGGGACGGGTAACGAGCAGTACTTC. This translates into CASSFGGTGNEQYF.

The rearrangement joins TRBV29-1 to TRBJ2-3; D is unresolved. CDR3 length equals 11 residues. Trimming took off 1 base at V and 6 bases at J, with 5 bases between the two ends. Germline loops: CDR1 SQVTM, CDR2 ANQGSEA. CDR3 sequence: CSVEGSDTQYF. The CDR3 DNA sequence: TGCAGCGTTGAAGGGTCGGATACGCAGTATTTT.

The CDR3 bases are TGTGCCAGTAGTTTACAGGATCAGCCCCAGCATTTT. Translated: CASSLQDQPQHF. The chain employs TRBV19 and TRBJ1-5, with a tentative D call TRBD1 (5 bases). The germline V gene has CDR1 LNHDA and CDR2 SQIVND (reference sequence). The CDR3 has 12 residues. The ends were cut back, 5 bases at V and 5 bases at J, with 7 bases in the middle.

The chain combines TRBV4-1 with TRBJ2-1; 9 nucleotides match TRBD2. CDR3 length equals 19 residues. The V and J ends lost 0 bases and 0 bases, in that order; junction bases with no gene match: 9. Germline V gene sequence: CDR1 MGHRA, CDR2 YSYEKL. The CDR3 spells CASSQDEDSGSSSYNEQFF. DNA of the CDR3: TGCGCCAGCAGCCAAGATGAAGATAGCGGGAGCTCCTCCTACAATGAGCAGTTCTTC.

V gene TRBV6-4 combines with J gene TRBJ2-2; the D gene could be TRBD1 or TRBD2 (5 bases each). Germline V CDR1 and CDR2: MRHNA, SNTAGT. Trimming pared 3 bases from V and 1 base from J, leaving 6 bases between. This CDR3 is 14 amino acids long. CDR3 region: CASSEGENTGELFF. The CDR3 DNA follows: TGTGCCAGCAGTGAGGGGGAGAACACCGGGGAGCTGTTTTTT.

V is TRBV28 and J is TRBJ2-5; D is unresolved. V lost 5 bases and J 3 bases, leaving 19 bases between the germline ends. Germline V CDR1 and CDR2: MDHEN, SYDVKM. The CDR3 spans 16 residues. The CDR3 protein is CASSMSDISLKETQYF. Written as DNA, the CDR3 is TGTGCCAGCAGTATGTCCGACATTTCCCTAAAAGAGACCCAGTACTTC.